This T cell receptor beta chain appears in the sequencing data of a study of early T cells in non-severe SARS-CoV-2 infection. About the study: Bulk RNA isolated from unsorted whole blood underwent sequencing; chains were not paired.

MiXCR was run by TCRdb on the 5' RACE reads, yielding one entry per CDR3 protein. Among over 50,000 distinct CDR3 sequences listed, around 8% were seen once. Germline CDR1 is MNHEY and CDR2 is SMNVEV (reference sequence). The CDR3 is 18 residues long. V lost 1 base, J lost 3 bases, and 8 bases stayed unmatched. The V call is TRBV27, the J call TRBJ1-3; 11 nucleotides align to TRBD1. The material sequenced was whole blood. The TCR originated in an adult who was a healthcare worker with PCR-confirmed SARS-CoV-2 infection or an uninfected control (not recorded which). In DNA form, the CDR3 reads TGTGCCAGCAGTTTATACCCTGGGACAGGGGGATTTGGAAACACCATATATTTT. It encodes CASSLYPGTGGFGNTIYF.